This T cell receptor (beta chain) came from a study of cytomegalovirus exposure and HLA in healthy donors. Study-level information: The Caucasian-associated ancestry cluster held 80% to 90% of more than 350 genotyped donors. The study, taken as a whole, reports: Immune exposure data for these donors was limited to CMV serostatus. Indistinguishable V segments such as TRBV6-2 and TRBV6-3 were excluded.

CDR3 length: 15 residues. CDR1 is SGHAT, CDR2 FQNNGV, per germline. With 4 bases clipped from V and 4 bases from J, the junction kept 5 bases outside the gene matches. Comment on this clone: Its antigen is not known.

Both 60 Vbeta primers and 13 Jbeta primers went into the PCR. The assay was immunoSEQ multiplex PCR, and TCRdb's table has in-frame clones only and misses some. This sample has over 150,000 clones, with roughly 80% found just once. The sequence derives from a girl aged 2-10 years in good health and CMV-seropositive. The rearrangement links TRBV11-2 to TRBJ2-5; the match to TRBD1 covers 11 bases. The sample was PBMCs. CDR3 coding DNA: TGTGCCAGCAGCTCAGCAGGACAGGGGGCAGAGACCCAGTACTTC. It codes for CASSSAGQGAETQYF.